What follows describes a single T cell receptor beta chain. Its target is unknown. The PCR employed 60 Vbeta primers together with 13 Jbeta primers. The table came from immunoSEQ multiplex PCR; TCRdb's copy has only in-frame clones and leaves some out. In the table there are roughly 220,000 clones, approximately 80% of which are singletons. The CDR3 covers 15 residues. These data belong to a study of cytomegalovirus exposure and HLA in healthy donors. Study-level findings and limits: Follow-up analysis seemed to connect common viral pathogens with several of the most significant clusters identified.

Specimen: PBMCs. The chain couples TRBV12-2 to TRBJ2-7; TRBD1, the table's D call, lacks a check against the DNA. TRBV12-2 is a pseudogene segment. The receptor's source is a man in his fifties or sixties in good health and CMV-seronegative. Here the CDR3 DNA reads TGTGCAAGTCGCTTAGCGGGACAGGCGGAGTGGGAGCAGTACTTC. This sequence encodes CASRLAGQAEWEQYF.